Presented here are 26 T cell receptor beta chains from one specimen sequenced in a study of blood T cell repertoires in COVID-19 (dated by TCRdb to the early 2020s). The method behind the library was the immunoSEQ multiplex PCR assay. What TCRdb holds here is the immuneACCESS table cut down to in-frame rearrangements. Part of the clones is not present; checked against another copy, under half of the missing clones reflect an unresolved V gene, and the others are unexplained. In all, the sample holds approximately 250,000 clones, and approximately 90% of those were seen once. In total, the top ten clones hold more than 0.95% of the sample. Input material: PBMCs or T cells enriched from blood (not recorded which). The receptors here all came from a woman aged 40 to 50 with acute COVID-19.

The chain is built from TRBV10-2 and TRBJ1-2; D not certain. Germline V lookup: CDR1 WSHSY, CDR2 SAAADI. This CDR3 comprises 13 residues. V was shortened by 3 bases and J by 4 bases, with 9 bases between the two germline ends. The DNA for the CDR3 is TGCGCCAGCAGTGATACGTTGAGCTATGGCTACACCTTC. Translation gives CASSDTLSYGYTF.

V gene TRBV12-2 combines with J gene TRBJ2-6; TRBD1 is the table's D call and was not checked against the DNA. TRBV12-2 is listed as a pseudogene. This CDR3 contains 22 residues. The CDR3 here is CASRPLRTGAFPIYSGANVLTF. The CDR3 DNA sequence: TGTGCAAGTCGCCCGCTGAGGACAGGGGCGTTTCCGATCTACTCTGGGGCCAACGTCCTGACTTTC.

This clone was seen a handful of times. This chain joins TRBV6-2 or TRBV6-3 and TRBJ2-2; 7 bases agree with TRBD1. With 6 bases clipped from V and 0 bases from J, the junction kept 7 bases outside the gene matches. This CDR3 region has 16 residues. The V gene's germline CDR1 is MNHEY and CDR2 SVGEGT. The DNA for the CDR3 is TGTGCCAGCAGCAGGGACAGACCTCCGAACACCGGGGAGCTGTTTTTT. Protein product: CASSRDRPPNTGELFF.

Only one count was recorded for this clone. J is TRBJ1-5 and V is TRBV30; no definite D call. The CDR3 totals 13 residues. V shed 4 bases and J shed 1 base, with 8 bases lying between them. CDR1 and CDR2 from the germline V gene are GTSNPN and SVGIG (reference sequence). CDR3 residues: CAWTGGSNQPQHF. CDR3 DNA: TGTGCCTGGACCGGAGGGAGCAATCAGCCCCAGCATTTT. The full variable domain, in which reference TRBV30 and TRBJ1-5 provide the parts outside the CDR3, is SQTIHQWPATLVQPVGSPLSLECTVEGTSNPNLYWYRQAAGRGLQLLFYSVGIGQISSEVPQNLSASRPQDRQFILSSKKLLLSDSGFYLCAWTGGSNQPQHFGDGTRLSIL.

The chain uses TRBV5-4 and TRBJ2-1; 7 bases align to TRBD2. Germline V CDR1 and CDR2: SGHNT, YYREEE (reference sequence). The CDR3 spans 16 residues. Losses at the gene ends were 2 bases for V and 10 bases for J; bases not matched to a gene: 15. CDR3 region: CASSFGQLRDYQEQFF. The CDR3 region has the DNA TGTGCCAGCAGCTTCGGACAACTCCGGGACTATCAAGAGCAGTTCTTC.

The rearrangement links TRBV6-5 to TRBJ2-3; tentative D call: TRBD1 (6 bases). The germline V gene has CDR1 MNHEY and CDR2 SVGAGI. Between the trimmed V and J ends, which lost 0 bases and 3 bases, there was a span of 13 bases. The CDR3 runs 16 residues. The chain's CDR3 is CASSYSQDRRTDTQYF. The CDR3 nucleotides are TGTGCCAGCAGTTACTCGCAAGACAGGAGGACAGATACGCAGTATTTT.

The chain carries TRBV12-3 or TRBV12-4 and TRBJ1-2; TRBD1 matches at 8 bases. V shed 6 bases, J shed 8 bases, and the junction held 8 bases outside the gene matches. The CDR3 consists of 13 residues. The CDR3 DNA reads TGTGCCAGCAGCCTTCAGGGGGCCGGGGGCTACACCTTC. Translating gives CASSLQGAGGYTF.

The V and J genes are TRBV21-1 and TRBJ2-7; the table's D gene call, TRBD1, was not cross checked with the DNA. TRBV21-1 is reported as a pseudogene. The CDR3 totals 16 residues. The CDR3 sequence is CASEGLWDKIFYEQYF. The CDR3 nucleotides are TGTGCCAGCGAGGGTTTATGGGACAAAATTTTTTACGAGCAGTACTTC.

The V gene is TRBV10-3, the J gene TRBJ1-2; the D is unclear. The germline V gene encodes CDR1 ENHRY and CDR2 SYGVKD. The length of the CDR3 is 14 residues. Trimming pared 4 bases from V and 4 bases from J, leaving 13 bases between. This CDR3 reads CAISVRGAGYGYTF. CDR3 DNA sequence: TGTGCCATCAGTGTTCGGGGAGCAGGCTATGGCTACACCTTC.

CDR3 bases: TGTGCCAGCAGTTTGGGGGTGACAGGGGGAACTGAAGCTTTCTTT. This translates into CASSLGVTGGTEAFF. The rearrangement links TRBV6-6 to TRBJ1-1; TRBD1 matches 9 bases. Germline V gene lookup returns CDR1 MNHNY and CDR2 SVGAGI (reference sequence). This CDR3 region has 15 residues. Trimming at V came to 4 bases and at J to 5 bases, leaving 8 bases not matched to a gene.

The V call is TRBV11-2, the J call TRBJ1-4, with TRBD1 as a possible D gene (6 bases). The ends were cut back, 5 bases at V and 14 bases at J, with 18 bases in the middle. This CDR3 comprises 13 residues. The V gene's germline CDR1 is SGHAT and CDR2 FQNNGV. The CDR3: CASSTQRGGTLFF. CDR3 coding DNA: TGTGCCAGCAGCACCCAAAGGGGGGGAACCCTGTTTTTT.

The chain links TRBV4-1 to TRBJ2-1; 8 bases are a match to TRBD1. Germline assignment: CDR1 MGHRA and CDR2 YSYEKL. This CDR3 contains 14 residues. Trimming at V came to 2 bases and at J to 9 bases, leaving 6 bases not matched to a gene. CDR3 DNA: TGCGCCAGCAGCCAACGTCGTGACAGGGGTGAGCAGTTCTTC. Its translation is CASSQRRDRGEQFF.

The chain's CDR3 is CASSIYRELGQPQHF. The CDR3 coding sequence is TGTGCCAGTAGTATCTACAGGGAACTGGGTCAGCCCCAGCATTTT. The chain combines TRBV19 with TRBJ1-5; TRBD1 might be the D (6 bases). Germline loops: CDR1 LNHDA, CDR2 SQIVND (reference sequence). The CDR3 is made up of 15 amino acids. V shed 3 bases and J shed 6 bases, with 15 bases lying between them.

The chain links TRBV5-1 to TRBJ1-2, with D hard to call. The CDR3 length is 13 residues. V lost 1 base and J lost 6, with 10 bases in between. CDR1 is SGHRS and CDR2 is YFSETQ in the germline V gene. CDR3 region: CASSLSIEDGYTF. CDR3 coding DNA: TGCGCCAGCAGCTTGAGTATCGAGGATGGCTACACCTTC.

This rearrangement joins TRBV27 to TRBJ2-1; 8 bases are a match to TRBD2. V lost 5 bases and J lost 8; bases outside the gene matches: 5. This CDR3 spans 13 amino acids. Per germline, CDR1 MNHEY and CDR2 SMNVEV (reference sequence). CDR3 loop: CASSPGLAHEQFF. CDR3 nucleotide sequence: TGTGCCAGCAGTCCCGGACTAGCCCATGAGCAGTTCTTC.

V usage is TRBV11-2 and J usage is TRBJ2-7; D is perhaps TRBD2 (6 bases). V lost 5 bases to trimming and J lost 9 bases, with 23 bases between them. The length of the CDR3 is 15 residues. The germline V gene encodes CDR1 SGHAT and CDR2 FQNNGV. The CDR3 DNA sequence: TGTGCCAGCAGCCGCACAGCGGGCCCTCCTATAGGGCAGTACTTC. It translates to CASSRTAGPPIGQYF.

The rearrangement uses TRBV2 and TRBJ1-1; TRBD1 might be the D (6 bases). The CDR3 totals 14 residues. Germline CDR1 reads SNHLY; CDR2 reads FYNNEI. Trimming took off 6 bases at V and 5 bases at J, with 16 bases between the two ends. The DNA of the CDR3 is TGTGCCAGCAGAATGGGAGCAGGGGTGACTGAAGCTTTCTTT. This translates into CASRMGAGVTEAFF.

This chain connects TRBV11-3 to TRBJ2-5, with D possibly being TRBD1 (6 bases). Germline V CDR1 and CDR2: SGHNT, YENEEA. CDR3 size: 14 residues. The V and J ends lost 3 bases and 4 bases respectively, with 12 bases between them. For the CDR3, the DNA is TGTGCCAGCAGCTTCTCAGGGGCCTCAGAGACCCAGTACTTC. Protein product: CASSFSGASETQYF. The entire variable domain, with the rest obtained from reference TRBV11-3 and TRBJ2-5, is as follows: EAGVVQSPRYKIIEKKQPVAFWCNPISGHNTLYWYLQNLGQGPELLIRYENEEAVDDSQLPKDRFSAERLKGVDSTLKIQPAELGDSAVYLCASSFSGASETQYFGPGTRLLVL.

This chain joins TRBV7-2 and TRBJ1-4; 8 nucleotides match TRBD1. Trimming at V came to 6 bases and at J to 7 bases, leaving 4 bases not matched to a gene. This CDR3 has 13 amino acids. CDR1 is SGHTA and CDR2 is FQGNSA in the germline V gene. CDR3 sequence: CASRPGGGEKLFF. The CDR3 DNA is TGTGCCAGCAGGCCAGGGGGCGGTGAAAAACTGTTTTTT.

V gene TRBV5-5 combines with J gene TRBJ1-3, with 8 bases aligning to TRBD1. Germline V gene sequence: CDR1 SGHKS, CDR2 YYEKEE (reference sequence). The V and J ends lost 0 bases and 1 base, in that order; junction bases with no gene match: 6. The CDR3 extends over 17 amino acids. In DNA form, the CDR3 reads TGTGCCAGCAGCTTGGTAGGGACAGGCGATTCTGGAAACACCATATATTTT. It specifies CASSLVGTGDSGNTIYF.

CDR3 sequence reads: CASSRRGYVPYEQYF. CDR3 bases: TGTGCCAGCAGCCGCAGGGGTTACGTCCCCTACGAGCAGTACTTC. This rearrangement joins TRBV21-1 to TRBJ2-7; the DNA was not compared with TRBD1, the D call given in the table. TRBV21-1 is an annotated pseudogene. CDR3 size: 15 residues.

V usage is TRBV19 and J usage is TRBJ2-3; 7 bases fit TRBD1. V shed 5 bases, J shed 5 bases, and the junction held 13 bases outside the gene matches. This CDR3 has 16 amino acids. CDR1 LNHDA and CDR2 SQIVND come from the germline V gene (reference sequence). CDR3 nucleotides: TGTGCCAGTAGTTCGCGGACAGGCGGCATGAAAGATACGCAGTATTTT. Its protein is CASSSRTGGMKDTQYF.

This chain uses TRBV27 with TRBJ1-2, with TRBD1 as a possible D gene (6 bases). Germline V gene lookup returns CDR1 MNHEY and CDR2 SMNVEV (reference sequence). The CDR3 is made up of 13 amino acids. V was cut by 5 bases and J by 4 bases, with 11 bases left in between. In DNA form, the CDR3 reads TGTGCCAGCAGTCGGGTGGACAGCTATGGCTACACCTTC. Its translation is CASSRVDSYGYTF.

The chain has TRBV5-1 and TRBJ1-5; 7 bases fit TRBD1. The CDR3 runs 15 residues. Germline lookup yields CDR1 SGHRS and CDR2 YFSETQ. Unmatched junction bases numbered 4, after V lost 0 bases and J lost 4 bases. This CDR3 is CASSLARGANQPQHF. The DNA for the CDR3 is TGCGCCAGCAGCTTGGCCAGGGGGGCAAATCAGCCCCAGCATTTT.

This chain connects TRBV28 to TRBJ1-3, with D possibly matching TRBD1 (6 bases). Germline values: CDR1 MDHEN, CDR2 SYDVKM. V was cut by 5 bases and J by 2 bases, with 16 bases left in between. This CDR3 contains 16 residues. The CDR3 protein is CASSPPGGATGNTIYF. The DNA of the CDR3 is TGTGCCAGCAGTCCCCCGGGGGGGGCTACTGGAAACACCATATATTTT.

The genes are TRBV11-2 and TRBJ1-1; D not resolved. Per the germline V gene, CDR1 is SGHAT and CDR2 is FQNNGV. V was shortened by 5 bases and J by 3 bases, with 7 bases between the two germline ends. CDR3 length: 12 amino acids. CDR3 DNA sequence: TGTGCCAGCAGCCCAGACTACACTGAAGCTTTCTTT. It translates to CASSPDYTEAFF.